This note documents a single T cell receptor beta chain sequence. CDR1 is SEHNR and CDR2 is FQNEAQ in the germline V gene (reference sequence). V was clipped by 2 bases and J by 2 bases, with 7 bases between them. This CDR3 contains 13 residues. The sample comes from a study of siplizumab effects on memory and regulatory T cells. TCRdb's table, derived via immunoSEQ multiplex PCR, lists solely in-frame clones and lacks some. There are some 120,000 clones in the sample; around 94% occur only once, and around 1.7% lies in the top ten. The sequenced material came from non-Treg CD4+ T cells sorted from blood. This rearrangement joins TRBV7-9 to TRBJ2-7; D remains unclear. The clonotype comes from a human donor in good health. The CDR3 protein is CASSLSGPYEQYF. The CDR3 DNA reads TGTGCCAGCAGCTTATCGGGCCCCTACGAGCAGTACTTC.